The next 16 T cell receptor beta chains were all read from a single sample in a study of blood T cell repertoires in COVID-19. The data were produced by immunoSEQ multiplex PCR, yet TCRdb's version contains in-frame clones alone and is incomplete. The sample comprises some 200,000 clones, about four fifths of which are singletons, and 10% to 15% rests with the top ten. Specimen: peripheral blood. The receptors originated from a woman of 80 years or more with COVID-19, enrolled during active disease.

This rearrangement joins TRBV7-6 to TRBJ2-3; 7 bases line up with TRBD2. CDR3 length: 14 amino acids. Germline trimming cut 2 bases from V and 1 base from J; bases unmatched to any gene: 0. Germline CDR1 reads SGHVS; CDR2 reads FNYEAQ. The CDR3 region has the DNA TGTGCCAGCAGCTTAAGCGGGGGCACAGATACGCAGTATTTT. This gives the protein CASSLSGGTDTQYF.

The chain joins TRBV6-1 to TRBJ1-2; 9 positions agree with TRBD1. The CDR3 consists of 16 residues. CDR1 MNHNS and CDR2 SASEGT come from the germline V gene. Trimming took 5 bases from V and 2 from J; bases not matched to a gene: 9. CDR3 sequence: CASSQGFGTGNYGYTF. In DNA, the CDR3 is TGTGCCAGCAGTCAAGGGTTCGGGACAGGGAACTATGGCTACACCTTC.

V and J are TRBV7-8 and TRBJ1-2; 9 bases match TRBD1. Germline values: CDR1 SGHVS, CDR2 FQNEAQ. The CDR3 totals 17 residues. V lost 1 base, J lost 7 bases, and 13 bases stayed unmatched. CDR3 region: CASSLGGPGTGTFGYTF. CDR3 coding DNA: TGTGCCAGCAGCTTAGGGGGCCCCGGGACAGGGACATTTGGCTACACCTTC.

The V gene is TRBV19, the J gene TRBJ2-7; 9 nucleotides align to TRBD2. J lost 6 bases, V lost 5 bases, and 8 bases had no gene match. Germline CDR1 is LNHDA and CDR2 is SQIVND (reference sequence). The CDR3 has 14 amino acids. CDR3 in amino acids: CASSGGRGPFEQYF. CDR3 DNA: TGTGCCAGTAGTGGCGGGAGGGGACCATTCGAGCAGTACTTC.

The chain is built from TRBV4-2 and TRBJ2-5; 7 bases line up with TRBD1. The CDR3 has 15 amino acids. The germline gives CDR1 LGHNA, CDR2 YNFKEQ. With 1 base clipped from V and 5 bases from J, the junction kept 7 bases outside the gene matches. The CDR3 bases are TGTGCCAGCAGCCAAGGACAGGGTTTAGCGGAGACCCAGTACTTC. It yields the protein CASSQGQGLAETQYF.

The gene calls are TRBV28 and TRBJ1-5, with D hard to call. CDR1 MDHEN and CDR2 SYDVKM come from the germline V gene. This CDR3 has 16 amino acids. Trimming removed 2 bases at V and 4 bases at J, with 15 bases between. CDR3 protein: CASSLGRRGGNQPQHF. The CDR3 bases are TGTGCCAGCAGTTTAGGTCGTCGAGGCGGGAATCAGCCCCAGCATTTT.

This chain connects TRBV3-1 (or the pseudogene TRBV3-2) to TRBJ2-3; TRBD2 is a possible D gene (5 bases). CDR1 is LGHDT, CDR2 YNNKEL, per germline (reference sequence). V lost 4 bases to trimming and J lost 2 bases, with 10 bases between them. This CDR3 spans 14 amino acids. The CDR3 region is CASSPGGFTDTQYF. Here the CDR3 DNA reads TGTGCCAGCAGCCCCGGCGGGTTCACAGATACGCAGTATTTT.

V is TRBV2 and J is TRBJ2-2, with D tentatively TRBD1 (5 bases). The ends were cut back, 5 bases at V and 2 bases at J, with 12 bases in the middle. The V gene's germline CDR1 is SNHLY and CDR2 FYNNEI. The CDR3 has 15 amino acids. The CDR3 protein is CASSRQGGNTGELFF. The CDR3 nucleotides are TGTGCCAGCAGTCGCCAGGGTGGAAACACCGGGGAGCTGTTTTTT. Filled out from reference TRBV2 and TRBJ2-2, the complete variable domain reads EPEVTQTPSHQVTQMGQEVILRCVPISNHLYFYWYRQILGQKVEFLVSFYNNEISEKSEIFDDQFSVERPDGSNFTLKIRSTKLEDSAMYFCASSRQGGNTGELFFGEGSRLTVL.

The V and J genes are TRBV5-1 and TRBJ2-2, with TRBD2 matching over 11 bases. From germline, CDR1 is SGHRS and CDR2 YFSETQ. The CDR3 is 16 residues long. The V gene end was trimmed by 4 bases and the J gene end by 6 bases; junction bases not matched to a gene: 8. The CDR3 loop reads CASSQGPGLAAGELFF. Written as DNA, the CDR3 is TGCGCCAGCAGCCAGGGCCCGGGACTAGCGGCCGGGGAGCTGTTTTTT.

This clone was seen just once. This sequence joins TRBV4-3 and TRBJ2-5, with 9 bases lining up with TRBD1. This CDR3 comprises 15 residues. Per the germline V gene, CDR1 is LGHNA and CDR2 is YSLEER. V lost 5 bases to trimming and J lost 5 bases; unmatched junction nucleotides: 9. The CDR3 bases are TGCGCCAGCAGCGCCGGACAGGGGCGGGTGGAGACCCAGTACTTC. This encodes CASSAGQGRVETQYF.

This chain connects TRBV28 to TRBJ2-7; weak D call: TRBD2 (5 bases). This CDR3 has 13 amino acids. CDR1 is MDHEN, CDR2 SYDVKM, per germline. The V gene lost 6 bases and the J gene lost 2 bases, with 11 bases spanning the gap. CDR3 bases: TGTGCCAGCAGCCTAGCTGGGACCTACGAGCAGTACTTC. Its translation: CASSLAGTYEQYF.

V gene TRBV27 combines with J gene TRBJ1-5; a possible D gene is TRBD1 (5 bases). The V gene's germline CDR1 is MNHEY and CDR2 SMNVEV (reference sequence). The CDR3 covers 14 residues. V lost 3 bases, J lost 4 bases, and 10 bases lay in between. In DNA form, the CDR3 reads TGTGCCAGCAGTTTTTTGGGGGGGAATCAGCCCCAGCATTTT. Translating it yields CASSFLGGNQPQHF.

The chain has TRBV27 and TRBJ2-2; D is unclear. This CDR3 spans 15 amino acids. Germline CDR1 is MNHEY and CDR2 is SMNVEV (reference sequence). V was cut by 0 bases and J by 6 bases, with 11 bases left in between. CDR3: CASSLSGSAAGELFF. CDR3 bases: TGTGCCAGCAGTTTATCCGGTTCGGCGGCCGGGGAGCTGTTTTTT.

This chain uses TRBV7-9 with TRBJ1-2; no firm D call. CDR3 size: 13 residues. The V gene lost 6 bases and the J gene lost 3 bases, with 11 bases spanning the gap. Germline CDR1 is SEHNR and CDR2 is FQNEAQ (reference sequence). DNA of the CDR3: TGTGCCAGCAGAGAGGGTTTTGACTATGGCTACACCTTC. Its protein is CASREGFDYGYTF.

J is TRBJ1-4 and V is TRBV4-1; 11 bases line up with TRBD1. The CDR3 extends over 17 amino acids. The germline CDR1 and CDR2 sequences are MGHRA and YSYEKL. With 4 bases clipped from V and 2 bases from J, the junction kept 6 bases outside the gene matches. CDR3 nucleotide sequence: TGCGCCAGCAGCCGTGGACAGGGGGCACTTACTAATGAAAAACTGTTTTTT. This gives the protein CASSRGQGALTNEKLFF.

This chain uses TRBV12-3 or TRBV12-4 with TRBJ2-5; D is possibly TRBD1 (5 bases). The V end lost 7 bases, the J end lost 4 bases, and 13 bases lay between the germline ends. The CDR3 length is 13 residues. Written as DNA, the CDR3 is TGTGCCAGCACTCTCCTGGGGCGAGAGACCCAGTACTTC. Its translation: CASTLLGRETQYF.